This TCR beta chain derives from a study of immune evolution from preneoplasia to lung adenocarcinoma. TCRdb's table, derived via immunoSEQ multiplex PCR, lists solely in-frame clones and lacks some. The sample has 9,100 or so clones; 77% are singletons. Study observations and caveats: Clonality was highest in normal lung, lower in later-stage lesions apparently. Top clone share appeared to fall from AAH through AIS, MIA, adenocarcinoma.

The length of the CDR3 is 12 residues. Trimming took 5 bases from V and 7 from J, leaving 8 bases between them. CDR1 LNHDA and CDR2 SQIVND come from the germline V gene (reference sequence). This clone was counted only a few times. What it recognizes is unknown. The receptor was derived from a person aged 60-80 years with lung adenocarcinoma. The sequenced sample consisted of FFPE lung adenocarcinoma in situ tissue. The chain is built from TRBV19 and TRBJ2-2, with D perhaps matching TRBD1 or TRBD2 (5 bases each). In DNA form, the CDR3 reads TGTGCCAGTAGTCAGAGGGGCGGGGAGCTGTTTTTT. Translating it yields CASSQRGGELFF.